The 13 T cell receptor beta chains below come from one sample, sequenced in a study of metastatic and nonmetastatic thyroid tumors. TCRdb re-called clones from the PCR reads using MiXCR. The table lists about 93,000 clones, roughly an eighth of them singletons. The entire patient cohort was treatment-naive prior to thyroid surgery. Material: blood. The source of these receptors is a female donor with papillary thyroid cancer or a benign thyroid nodule (not recorded which). Some clones in this sample may be carry-over from other donors' samples.

The J gene is TRBJ2-1, the V gene TRBV7-9; tentatively, D is TRBD1 (5 bases). CDR3 length: 14 amino acids. Looked up from germline, CDR1 is SEHNR and CDR2 is FQNEAQ (reference sequence). The V end was cut by 10 bases, the J end by 7 bases, with 20 bases between. CDR3 coding DNA: TGTGCCACCAGAACCGTAGGGGATTCAAATGAGCAGTTCTTC. This codes for CATRTVGDSNEQFF.

This clone was observed at least ten times. V and J are TRBV5-1 and TRBJ1-2, with TRBD1 matching over 7 bases. The CDR3 runs 13 residues. The V gene end was trimmed by 4 bases and the J gene end by 5 bases; junction bases not matched to a gene: 5. Germline CDR1 reads SGHRS; CDR2 reads YFSETQ. Here the CDR3 reads CASSHDRVYGYTF. The CDR3 DNA reads as TGCGCCAGCAGCCATGACAGGGTTTATGGCTACACCTTC.

This clone occurred a few times. In DNA, the CDR3 is TGTGCCAGCAGCTGGGCTAGCGGGTACCCAGGGGCCCAGTACTTC. Protein product: CASSWASGYPGAQYF. This rearrangement joins TRBV7-9 to TRBJ2-5; the match to TRBD2 covers 8 bases. From germline, CDR1 is SEHNR and CDR2 FQNEAQ (reference sequence). After removal of 4 bases from V and 9 bases from J, the junction contained 13 bases not matched to a gene. The CDR3 is 15 amino acids.

This clone occurred many times. V gene TRBV7-8 combines with J gene TRBJ2-2, with 8 bases aligning to TRBD1. The V gene end was trimmed by 7 bases and the J gene end by 2 bases; junction bases not matched to a gene: 9. Germline V gene lookup returns CDR1 SGHVS and CDR2 FQNEAQ. CDR3 size: 16 residues. DNA for the CDR3: TGTGCCAGCACCTGGACAGGGTTGATCAACACCGGGGAGCTGTTTTTT. It codes for CASTWTGLINTGELFF. Based on the CDR3 plus reference TRBV7-8 and TRBJ2-2, the full variable domain is GAGVSQSPRYKVAKRGQDVALRCDPISGHVSLFWYQQALGQGPEFLTYFQNEAQLDKSGLPSDRFFAERPEGSVSTLKIQRTQQEDSAVYLCASTWTGLINTGELFFGEGSRLTVL.

This clone was picked up many times. This chain links TRBV2 with TRBJ2-1; TRBD1 aligns across 9 bases. The germline V gene has CDR1 SNHLY and CDR2 FYNNEI. The CDR3 sequence is 13 residues long. V trimming: 8 bases; J trimming: 9 bases; junction bases outside the gene matches: 8. The CDR3 spells CASLGQGYGEQFF. The CDR3, as DNA: TGTGCCAGCTTGGGACAGGGATATGGTGAGCAGTTCTTC.

This clone was counted ten times or more. CDR3 region: CASSFLNLGEQFF. The CDR3 DNA follows: TGTGCCAGCAGCTTCTTAAACCTGGGAGAGCAGTTCTTC. This chain links TRBV5-8 with TRBJ2-1, with D unclear. CDR1 and CDR2 from the germline V gene are SGHTS and YDEGEE. CDR3 length equals 13 residues. V lost 2 bases to trimming and J lost 10 bases, with 13 bases between them.

Many counts were recorded for this clone. It may be a read error: a sequence one base away is much more abundant. V and J are TRBV2 and TRBJ1-1, with TRBD1 matching over 7 bases. V dropped 0 bases and J dropped 1; count of bases not matched to a gene: 2. The germline V gene has CDR1 SNHLY and CDR2 FYNNEI. The CDR3 totals 15 residues. CDR3 sequence reads: CASSEAWTGNTEAFF. The DNA for the CDR3 is TGTGCCAGCAGTGAAGCGTGGACAGGGAACACTGAAGCTTTCTTT.

This clone has ten or more counts. The chain couples TRBV2 to TRBJ2-1; D is perhaps TRBD2 (6 bases). The CDR3 runs 12 residues. V lost 6 bases and J 10 bases, leaving 13 bases between the germline ends. Germline lookup yields CDR1 SNHLY and CDR2 FYNNEI. The CDR3 loop reads CASRTGLPEQFF. CDR3 DNA sequence: TGTGCCAGCAGGACGGGACTGCCCGAGCAGTTCTTC.

The rearrangement links TRBV20-1 to TRBJ2-7, with D perhaps being TRBD1 or TRBD2 (5 bases each). V shed 2 bases and J shed 2 bases, with 16 bases lying between them. CDR1 and CDR2 from the germline V gene are DFQATT and SNEGSKA (reference sequence). CDR3 size: 15 residues. Here the CDR3 reads CSARSVGTATYEQYF. CDR3 sequence (DNA): TGCAGTGCTAGATCTGTCGGGACCGCGACCTACGAGCAGTACTTC.

This clone was seen more than once but under ten times. The CDR3 region is CASSFDPGPSGNTIYF. CDR3 coding DNA: TGTGCCAGCAGCTTTGATCCGGGACCCTCTGGAAACACCATATATTTT. The chain carries TRBV7-8 and TRBJ1-3, with D maybe TRBD1 (5 bases). Germline CDR1 reads SGHVS; CDR2 reads FQNEAQ. The CDR3 is 16 amino acids. Trimming cost V 3 bases and J 0 bases, with 12 bases left between them.

In the case of this clone: This may be a read error, as it is one base from a much larger clone. This chain connects TRBV19 to TRBJ1-4; TRBD1 aligns across 9 bases. The length of the CDR3 is 15 residues. V was clipped by 7 bases and J by 5 bases; unmatched bases: 8. Germline CDR1 LNHDA, CDR2 SQIVND (reference sequence). The CDR3 spells CASNTDRGTNEKLFF. The CDR3 DNA sequence: TGTGCCAGTAATACGGACAGGGGCACGAATGAAAAACTGTTTTTT.

This clone has just a few counts. The CDR3 region has the DNA TGTGCCAGCAGTCAGGGGGTTGTCAATCAGCCCCAGCATTTT. This codes for CASSQGVVNQPQHF. This chain connects TRBV2 to TRBJ1-5; 7 bases agree with TRBD1. The CDR3 loop spans 14 amino acids. With V trimmed by 5 bases and J by 3 bases, 4 bases remained unmatched. Germline lookup yields CDR1 SNHLY and CDR2 FYNNEI.

The table lists this clone with many counts. J is TRBJ2-5 and V is TRBV20-1, with D maybe TRBD1 (5 bases). Germline CDR1 is DFQATT and CDR2 is SNEGSKA (reference sequence). This CDR3 has 18 residues. Deletions cut 2 bases from V and 1 base from J, with 23 bases between. CDR3 protein: CSARSARAWTMTQETQYF. Here the CDR3 DNA reads TGCAGTGCTAGATCGGCCCGAGCGTGGACAATGACCCAAGAGACCCAGTACTTC.